The 9 T cell receptor beta chains below all came from one sample that was sequenced in a study of blood T cells in healthy people across ages. The authors ran a second PCR of 7 to 11 cycles using a sample-barcoded 5' primer and a J-beta primer mix. One entry per CDR3 protein, called by TCRdb with MiXCR from the 5' RACE reads. The table has roughly 800,000 distinct CDR3 sequences, roughly 25% seen once. These data were likewise used in another study, on T cells of mothers and their children.

Sequencing input: blood. These receptors were collected from a boy younger than 18 in good health.

This clonotype was observed a handful of times. This sequence joins TRBV15 and TRBJ1-5; unclear D gene. V was cut by 0 bases and J by 1 base, with 7 bases left in between. This CDR3 spans 15 amino acids. Germline V gene lookup returns CDR1 LNHNV and CDR2 YYDKDF (reference sequence). Here the CDR3 reads CATSRDLRSNQPQHF. The CDR3 coding sequence is TGTGCCACCAGCAGAGATCTCAGGAGCAATCAGCCCCAGCATTTT.

This clonotype turned up a few times. The chain links TRBV2 to TRBJ1-5, with D hard to call. The CDR3 is 12 amino acids. The V gene lost 3 bases and the J gene lost 5 bases, with 5 bases spanning the gap. CDR1 SNHLY and CDR2 FYNNEI come from the germline V gene. Here the CDR3 reads CASSDSDQPQHF. CDR3 nucleotide sequence: TGTGCCAGCAGTGATTCCGATCAGCCCCAGCATTTT.

This clonotype was seen only a few times. The genes are TRBV5-1 and TRBJ2-7, with TRBD1 matching over 8 bases. Trimming took 3 bases from V and 0 from J; bases not matched to a gene: 5. CDR1 and CDR2 from the germline V gene are SGHRS and YFSETQ. The CDR3 sequence is 15 residues long. CDR3 coding DNA: TGCGCCAGCAGCTCGGGGACAGGCCCCTCCTACGAGCAGTACTTC. This gives the protein CASSSGTGPSYEQYF.

The V call is TRBV27, the J call TRBJ2-7, with D possibly being TRBD2 (6 bases). The CDR3 is made up of 13 amino acids. V was cut by 6 bases and J by 3 bases, with 12 bases left in between. Germline CDR1 reads MNHEY; CDR2 reads SMNVEV (reference sequence). The CDR3: CASRSGLSYEQYF. CDR3 sequence (DNA): TGTGCCAGCAGATCGGGACTGAGCTACGAGCAGTACTTC.

This clonotype appeared a single time. One end of the junction varies from germline; a read error may be responsible. CDR3 loop: CASSLAQSYQQYF. DNA of the CDR3: TGCGCCAGCAGCTTGGCGCAGAGCTACCAGCAGTACTTC. The chain recombines TRBV5-1 with TRBJ2-7; no definite D call. The CDR3 consists of 13 residues. Germline CDR1 SGHRS, CDR2 YFSETQ.

In its sample, this clonotype was seen a few times. V is TRBV7-8 and J is TRBJ2-1, with 7 bases matching TRBD1. V shed 5 bases and J 9 bases; nucleotides not matched to a gene: 4. Germline-derived CDR1 and CDR2 are SGHVS and FQNEAQ. CDR3 length: 12 residues. Here the CDR3 reads CASSPQGFEQFF. CDR3 coding DNA: TGTGCCAGCAGCCCACAGGGGTTTGAGCAGTTCTTC.

The chain carries TRBV29-1 and TRBJ2-4; TRBD1 aligns across 12 bases. There are 16 residues in the CDR3. V was clipped by 2 bases and J by 9 bases; unmatched bases: 11. CDR1 and CDR2 (germline): SQVTM, ANQGSEA. In DNA form, the CDR3 reads TGCAGCGTTGAACGTCCCGGGACAGGGGGCCAGGCCATTCAGTACTTC. Protein sequence: CSVERPGTGGQAIQYF.

The CDR3 DNA follows: TGCGCCAGCAGCCATACGGACACTTCCTACGAGCAGTACTTC. This gives the protein CASSHTDTSYEQYF. V usage is TRBV4-1 and J usage is TRBJ2-7, with a tentative D call TRBD1 (5 bases). The CDR3 has 14 amino acids. The germline V gene has CDR1 MGHRA and CDR2 YSYEKL. Trimming took off 3 bases at V and 1 base at J, with 10 bases between the two ends.

This chain joins TRBV23-1 and TRBJ2-5; 11 nucleotides match TRBD1. TRBV23-1 has ORF status, its function being uncertain. This CDR3 is 15 amino acids long. Losses at the gene ends were 6 bases for V and 8 bases for J; bases not matched to a gene: 11. The CDR3 loop reads CASSQGQGDLETQYF. The CDR3 nucleotides are TGCGCCAGCAGCCAGGGACAGGGGGACTTAGAAACCCAGTACTTC.